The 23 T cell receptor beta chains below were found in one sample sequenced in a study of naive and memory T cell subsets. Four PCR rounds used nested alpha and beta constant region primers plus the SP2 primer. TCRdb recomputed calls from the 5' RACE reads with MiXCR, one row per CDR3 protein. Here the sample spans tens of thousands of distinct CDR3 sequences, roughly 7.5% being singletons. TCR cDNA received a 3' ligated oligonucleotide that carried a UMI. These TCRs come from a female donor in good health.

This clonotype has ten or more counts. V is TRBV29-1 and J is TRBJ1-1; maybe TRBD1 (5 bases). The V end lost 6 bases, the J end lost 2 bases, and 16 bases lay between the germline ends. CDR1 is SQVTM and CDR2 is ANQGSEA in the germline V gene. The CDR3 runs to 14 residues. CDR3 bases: TGCAGCGTATGCATCGGGGGACCTAACACTGAAGCTTTCTTT. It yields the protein CSVCIGGPNTEAFF.

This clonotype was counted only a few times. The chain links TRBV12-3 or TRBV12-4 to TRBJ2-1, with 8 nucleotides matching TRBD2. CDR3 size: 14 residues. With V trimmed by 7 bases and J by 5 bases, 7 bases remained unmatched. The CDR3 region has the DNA TGTGCCAGCACCTTAGCGGGGAGGAACAATGAGCAGTTCTTC. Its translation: CASTLAGRNNEQFF.

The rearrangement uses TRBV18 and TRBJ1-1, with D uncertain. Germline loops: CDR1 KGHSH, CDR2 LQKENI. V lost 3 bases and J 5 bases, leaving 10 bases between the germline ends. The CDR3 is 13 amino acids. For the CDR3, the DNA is TGTGCCAGCTCACCGGGCGTTCGGACTGAAGCTTTCTTT. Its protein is CASSPGVRTEAFF.

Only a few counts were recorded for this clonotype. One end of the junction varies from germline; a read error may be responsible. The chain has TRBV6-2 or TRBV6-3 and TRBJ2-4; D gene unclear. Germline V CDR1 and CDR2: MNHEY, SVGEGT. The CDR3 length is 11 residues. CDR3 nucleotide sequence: TGTGCCTGCAGTGACGCCAACATTCAGTACTTC. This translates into CACSDANIQYF.

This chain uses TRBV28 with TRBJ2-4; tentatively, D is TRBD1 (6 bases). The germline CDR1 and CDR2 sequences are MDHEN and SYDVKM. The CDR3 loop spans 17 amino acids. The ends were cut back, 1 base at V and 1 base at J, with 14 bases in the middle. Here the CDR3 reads CASSLSGRGLAKNIQYF. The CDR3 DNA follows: TGTGCCAGCAGTTTATCAGGAAGGGGGTTGGCCAAAAACATTCAGTACTTC.

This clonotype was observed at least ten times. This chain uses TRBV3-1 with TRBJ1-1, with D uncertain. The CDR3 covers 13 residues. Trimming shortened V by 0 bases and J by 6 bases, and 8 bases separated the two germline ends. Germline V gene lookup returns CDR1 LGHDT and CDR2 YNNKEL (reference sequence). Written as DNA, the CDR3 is TGTGCCAGCAGCCAAGAAAGAAGGGCTGAAGCTTTCTTT. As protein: CASSQERRAEAFF.

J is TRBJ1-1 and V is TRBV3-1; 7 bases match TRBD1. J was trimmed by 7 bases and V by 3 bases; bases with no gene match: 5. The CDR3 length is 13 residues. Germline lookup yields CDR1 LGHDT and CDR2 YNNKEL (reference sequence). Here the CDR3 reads CASSHDRVDEAFF. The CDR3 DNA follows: TGTGCCAGCAGCCATGACAGGGTCGATGAAGCTTTCTTT.

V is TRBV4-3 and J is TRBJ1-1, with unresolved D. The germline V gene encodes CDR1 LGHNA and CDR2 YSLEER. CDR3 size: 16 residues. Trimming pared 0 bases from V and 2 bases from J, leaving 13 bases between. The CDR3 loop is CASSQDLVRCNTEAFF. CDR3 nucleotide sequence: TGCGCCAGCAGCCAAGATCTAGTGCGGTGTAACACTGAAGCTTTCTTT.

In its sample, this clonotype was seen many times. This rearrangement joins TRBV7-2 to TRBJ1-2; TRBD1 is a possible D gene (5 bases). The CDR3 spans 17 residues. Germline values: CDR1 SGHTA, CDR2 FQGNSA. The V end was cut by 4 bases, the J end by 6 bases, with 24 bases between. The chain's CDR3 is CASSSHGSKRGNHGYTF. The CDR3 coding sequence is TGTGCCAGCAGCTCCCACGGGTCAAAACGGGGGAACCATGGCTACACCTTC.

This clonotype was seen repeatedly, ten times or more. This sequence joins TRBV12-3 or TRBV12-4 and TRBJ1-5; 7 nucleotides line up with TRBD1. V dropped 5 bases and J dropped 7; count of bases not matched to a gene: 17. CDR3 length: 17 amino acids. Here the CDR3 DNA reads TGTGCCAGCAGTCCCAGGGGGGGAAGGGTTTCGGAGCAGCCCCAGCATTTT. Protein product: CASSPRGGRVSEQPQHF.

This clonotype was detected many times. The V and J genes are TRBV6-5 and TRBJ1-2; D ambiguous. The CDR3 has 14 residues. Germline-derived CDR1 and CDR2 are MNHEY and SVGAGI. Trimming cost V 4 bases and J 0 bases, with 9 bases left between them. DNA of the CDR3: TGTGCCAGCAGTTTCACAGTACCTAACTATGGCTACACCTTC. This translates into CASSFTVPNYGYTF.

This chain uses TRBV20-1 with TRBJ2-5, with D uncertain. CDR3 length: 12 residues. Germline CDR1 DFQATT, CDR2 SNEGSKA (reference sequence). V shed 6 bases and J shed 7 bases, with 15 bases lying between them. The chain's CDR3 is CSANILGVTQYF. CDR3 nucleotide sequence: TGCAGTGCAAATATATTAGGAGTGACCCAGTACTTC.

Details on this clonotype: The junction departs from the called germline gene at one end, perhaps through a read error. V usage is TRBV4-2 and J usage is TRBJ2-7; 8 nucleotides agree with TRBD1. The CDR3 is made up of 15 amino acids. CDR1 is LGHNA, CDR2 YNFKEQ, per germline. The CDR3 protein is CTSSPWDRSSYEQYF. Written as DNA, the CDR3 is TGTACCAGCAGCCCTTGGGACAGGAGCTCCTACGAGCAGTACTTC.

The CDR3 sequence is CASSQGHGGRGPQHF. CDR3 coding DNA: TGCGCCAGCAGCCAAGGACACGGGGGTAGGGGGCCCCAGCATTTT. The chain couples TRBV4-3 to TRBJ1-5; a weak D match, TRBD1 (5 bases). The germline V gene encodes CDR1 LGHNA and CDR2 YSLEER. Trimming cost V 1 base and J 9 bases, with 16 bases left between them. The CDR3 has 15 residues.

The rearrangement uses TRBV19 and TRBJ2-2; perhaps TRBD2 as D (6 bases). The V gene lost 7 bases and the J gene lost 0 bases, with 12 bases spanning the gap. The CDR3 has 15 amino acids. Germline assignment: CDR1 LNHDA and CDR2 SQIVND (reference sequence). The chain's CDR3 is CASMGGHANTGELFF. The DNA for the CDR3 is TGTGCCAGTATGGGAGGACACGCGAACACCGGGGAGCTGTTTTTT.

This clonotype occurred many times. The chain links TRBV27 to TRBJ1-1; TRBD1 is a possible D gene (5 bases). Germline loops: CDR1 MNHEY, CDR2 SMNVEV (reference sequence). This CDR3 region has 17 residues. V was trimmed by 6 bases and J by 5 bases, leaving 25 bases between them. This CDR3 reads CASSKYGSGSGKTEAFF. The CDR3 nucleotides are TGTGCCAGCAGCAAATACGGCTCAGGGAGCGGGAAAACTGAAGCTTTCTTT.

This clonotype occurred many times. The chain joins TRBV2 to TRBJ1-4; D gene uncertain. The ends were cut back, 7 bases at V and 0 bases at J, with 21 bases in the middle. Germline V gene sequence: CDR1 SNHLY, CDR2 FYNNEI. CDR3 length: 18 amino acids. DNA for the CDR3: TGTGCCAGCACCGATCGACCGGGCCTTAGGGCAACTAATGAAAAACTGTTTTTT. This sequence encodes CASTDRPGLRATNEKLFF.

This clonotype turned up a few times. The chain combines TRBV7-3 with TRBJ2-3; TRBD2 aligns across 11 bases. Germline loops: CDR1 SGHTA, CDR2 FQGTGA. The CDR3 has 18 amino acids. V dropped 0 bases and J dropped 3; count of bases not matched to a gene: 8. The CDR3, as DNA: TGTGCCAGCAGCTTAACGGGTAGCGGGGGGGGAGAGACAGATACGCAGTATTTT. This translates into CASSLTGSGGGETDTQYF.

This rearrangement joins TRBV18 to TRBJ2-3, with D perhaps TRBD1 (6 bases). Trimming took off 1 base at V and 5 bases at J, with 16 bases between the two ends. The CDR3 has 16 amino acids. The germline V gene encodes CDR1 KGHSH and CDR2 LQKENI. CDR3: CASSPLRAGAGDTQYF. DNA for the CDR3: TGTGCCAGCTCACCACTTAGGGCAGGGGCCGGAGATACGCAGTATTTT.

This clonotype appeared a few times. The CDR3 protein is CASSLVGSGRIDTQYF. DNA for the CDR3: TGTGCCAGCAGCTTAGTGGGCAGTGGAAGGATAGATACGCAGTATTTT. This chain joins TRBV7-8 and TRBJ2-3, with unresolved D. V shed 1 base and J shed 5 bases, with 16 bases lying between them. This CDR3 has 16 amino acids. Germline V CDR1 and CDR2: SGHVS, FQNEAQ.

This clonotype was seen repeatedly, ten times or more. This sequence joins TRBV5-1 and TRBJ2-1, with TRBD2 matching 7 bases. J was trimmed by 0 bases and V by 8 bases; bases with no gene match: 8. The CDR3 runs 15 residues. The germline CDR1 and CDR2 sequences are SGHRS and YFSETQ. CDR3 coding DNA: TGCGCCAGTTCAGCGGGGACGAGCTCCTACAATGAGCAGTTCTTC. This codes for CASSAGTSSYNEQFF.

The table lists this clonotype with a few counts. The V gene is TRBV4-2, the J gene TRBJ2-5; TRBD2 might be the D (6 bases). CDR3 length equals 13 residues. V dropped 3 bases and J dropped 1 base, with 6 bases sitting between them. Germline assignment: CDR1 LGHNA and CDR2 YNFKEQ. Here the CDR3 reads CASSHGGQETQYF. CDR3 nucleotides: TGTGCCAGCAGCCACGGGGGCCAAGAGACCCAGTACTTC.

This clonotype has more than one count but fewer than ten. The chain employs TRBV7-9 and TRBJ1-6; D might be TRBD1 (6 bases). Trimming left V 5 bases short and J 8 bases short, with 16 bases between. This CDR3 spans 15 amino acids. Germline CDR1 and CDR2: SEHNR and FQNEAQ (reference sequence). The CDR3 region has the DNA TGTGCCAGCAGCCTAAGAGATGGGGGGCATTCACCCCTCCACTTT. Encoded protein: CASSLRDGGHSPLHF. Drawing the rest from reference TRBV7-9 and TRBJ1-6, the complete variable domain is DTGVSQNPRHKITKRGQNVTFRCDPISEHNRLYWYRQTLGQGPEFLTYFQNEAQLEKSRLLSDRFSAERPKGSFSTLEIQRTEQGDSAMYLCASSLRDGGHSPLHFGNGTRLTVT.